The sequence of this TCR beta chain was determined in a study of human T cells and chemical hapten exposure. Time point here: patch test 1, 2 weeks after DPC sensitization. Treatment defined: therapeutic diphenylcyclopropenone sensitization with weekly scalp DPC. Only a few counts were recorded for this clonotype. TCRdb analysed the RACE reads with MiXCR anew, one entry per CDR3 protein. The sample yields fewer than 400,000 distinct CDR3 sequences, approximately 6.9% seen once. V was pared by 6 bases and J by 0 bases, with 9 bases between. This CDR3 region has 14 residues. V is TRBV12-3 or TRBV12-4 and J is TRBJ1-3, with D possibly matching TRBD1 (6 bases). The sample was whole blood, taken in connection with sensitization to the hapten diphenylcyclopropenone (DPC). The TCR originated in a woman aged 18 to 35 with alopecia areata. Some clones in this sample may be carry-over from other donors' samples. The CDR3 DNA sequence: TGTGCCAGCAGCGGGGGGCCCTCTGGAAACACCATATATTTT. As protein: CASSGGPSGNTIYF.